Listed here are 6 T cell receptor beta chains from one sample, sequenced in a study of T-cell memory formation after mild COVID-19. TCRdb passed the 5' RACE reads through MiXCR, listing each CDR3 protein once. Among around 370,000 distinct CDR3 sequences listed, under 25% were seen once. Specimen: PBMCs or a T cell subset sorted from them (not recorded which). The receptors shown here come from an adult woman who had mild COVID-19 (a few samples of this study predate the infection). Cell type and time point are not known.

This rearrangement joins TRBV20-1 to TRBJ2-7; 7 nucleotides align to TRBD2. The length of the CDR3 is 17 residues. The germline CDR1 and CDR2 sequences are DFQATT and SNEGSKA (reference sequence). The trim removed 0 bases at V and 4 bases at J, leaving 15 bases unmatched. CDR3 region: CSAREKFASGTVYEQYF. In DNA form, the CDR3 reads TGCAGTGCTAGAGAGAAGTTCGCTAGCGGCACAGTTTACGAGCAGTACTTC.

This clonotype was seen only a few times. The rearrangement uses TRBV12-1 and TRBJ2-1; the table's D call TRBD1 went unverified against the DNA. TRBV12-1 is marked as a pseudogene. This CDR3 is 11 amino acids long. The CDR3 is CASSPYGAQFF. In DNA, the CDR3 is TGTGCCAGCAGCCCCTATGGGGCGCAGTTCTTC.

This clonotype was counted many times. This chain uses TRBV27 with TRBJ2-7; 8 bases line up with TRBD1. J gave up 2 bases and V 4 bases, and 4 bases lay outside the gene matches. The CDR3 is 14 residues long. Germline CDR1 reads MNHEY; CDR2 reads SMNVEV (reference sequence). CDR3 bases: TGTGCCAGCAGTTACGACAGGGGAACCTACGAGCAGTACTTC. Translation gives CASSYDRGTYEQYF.

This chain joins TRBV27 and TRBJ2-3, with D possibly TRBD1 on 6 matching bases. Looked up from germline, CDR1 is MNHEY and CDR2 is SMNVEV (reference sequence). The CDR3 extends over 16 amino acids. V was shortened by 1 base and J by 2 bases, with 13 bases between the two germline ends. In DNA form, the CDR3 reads TGTGCCAGCAGTTTATTATACAGGGTGGCCACAGATACGCAGTATTTT. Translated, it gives CASSLLYRVATDTQYF.

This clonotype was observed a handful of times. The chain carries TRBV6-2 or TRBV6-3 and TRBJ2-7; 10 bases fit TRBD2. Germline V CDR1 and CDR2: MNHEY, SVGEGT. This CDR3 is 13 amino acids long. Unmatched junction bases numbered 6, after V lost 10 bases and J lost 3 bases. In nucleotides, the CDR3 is TGTGCCACATACTTAGCGGGAGGCTACGAGCAGTACTTC. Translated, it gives CATYLAGGYEQYF.

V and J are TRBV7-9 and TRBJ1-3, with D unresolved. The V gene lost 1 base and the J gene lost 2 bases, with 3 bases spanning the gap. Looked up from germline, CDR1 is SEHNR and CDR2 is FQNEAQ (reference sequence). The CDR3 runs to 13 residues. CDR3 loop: CASSLGTGNTIYF. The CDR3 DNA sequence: TGTGCCAGCAGCTTAGGGACTGGAAACACCATATATTTT.